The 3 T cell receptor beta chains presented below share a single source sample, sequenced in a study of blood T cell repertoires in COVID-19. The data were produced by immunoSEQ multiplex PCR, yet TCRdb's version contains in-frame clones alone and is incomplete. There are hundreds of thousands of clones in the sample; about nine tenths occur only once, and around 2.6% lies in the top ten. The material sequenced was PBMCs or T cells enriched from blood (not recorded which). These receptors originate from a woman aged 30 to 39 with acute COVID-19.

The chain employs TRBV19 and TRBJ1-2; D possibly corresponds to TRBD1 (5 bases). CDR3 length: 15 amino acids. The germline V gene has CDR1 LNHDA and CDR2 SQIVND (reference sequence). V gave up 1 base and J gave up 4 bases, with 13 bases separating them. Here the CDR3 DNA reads TGTGCCAGTAGTATAGTGTATCAGGGCCCCTATGGCTACACCTTC. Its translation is CASSIVYQGPYGYTF.

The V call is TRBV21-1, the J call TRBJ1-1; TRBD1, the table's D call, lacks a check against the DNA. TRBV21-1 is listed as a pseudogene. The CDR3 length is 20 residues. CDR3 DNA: TGTGCCAGCAGGACGGCCCGGACACAGAGATACCGCTCTGATAACACTGAAGCTTTCTTT. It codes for CASRTARTQRYRSDNTEAFF.

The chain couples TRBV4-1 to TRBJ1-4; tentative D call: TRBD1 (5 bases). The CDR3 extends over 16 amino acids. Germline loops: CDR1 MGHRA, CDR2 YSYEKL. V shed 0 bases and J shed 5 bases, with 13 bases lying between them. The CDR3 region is CASSQDPAGSNEKLFF. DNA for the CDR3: TGCGCCAGCAGCCAAGATCCGGCAGGGTCCAATGAAAAACTGTTTTTT.